The clone carrying this TCR beta chain was counted ten times or more. Antigen: not known. The source of the sample is a study of T cells after yellow fever vaccination. General study findings and limits: Abundant bulk-population clonotypes could contaminate the FACS-sorted repertoires. Post-booster reappearance was seen for most primary-vaccination clones (about 95% CD4, around 88% CD8).

Trimming removed 2 bases from V and 1 base from J, with 8 bases in between. The V gene's germline CDR1 is SEHNR and CDR2 FQNEAQ (reference sequence). The CDR3 consists of 14 residues. For TCR, cDNA came from 5'RACE template switching, which added a universal primer site and UMIs. TCRdb reanalysed the 5' RACE reads using MiXCR and keeps one entry per CDR3 protein. The table has tens of thousands of distinct CDR3 sequences, around 7.1% seen once. The sequence was collected from a man aged 18 to 29 who received the YFV17D yellow fever vaccine. The material was CD8+ T cells sorted from PBMCs, obtained roughly 10 days after the first yellow fever vaccination. The chain links TRBV7-9 to TRBJ2-5; D is uncertain. The CDR3 sequence: CASSLRQSQETQYF. The CDR3 DNA reads TGTGCCAGCAGCTTACGGCAGTCCCAAGAGACCCAGTACTTC.